A selection of T cell receptor beta chains follows, all from one sample in a study of cytomegalovirus exposure and HLA in healthy donors. Data came from immunoSEQ multiplex PCR; TCRdb stores just in-frame clones and leaves some out. The sample shows under 95,000 clones, approximately 79% of them seen only once. Source material: PBMCs. These receptor sequences come from a woman aged 40 to 50 in good health and CMV-seropositive. Both conserved end residues are part of each CDR3. Each record gives: clone size, V gene, J gene, D gene, CDR3 DNA, CDR3 protein. D genes are given only for firm matches. Rows may omit the clone size; those that give it use once, few, many or a size class.

>-|TRBV27|TRBJ2-7|TRBD1
TGTGCCAGCAGTGGGACAGGGAAAGCCTACGAGCAGTACTTC
CASSGTGKAYEQYF
>-|TRBV5-1|TRBJ2-2|-
TGCGCCAGCAGCTTGGGTGGCCCCGACACCGGGGAGCTGTTTTTT
CASSLGGPDTGELFF
>-|TRBV7-3|TRBJ2-5|-
TGTGCCAGCAGCCAACTGCGGGAGACCCAGTACTTC
CASSQLRETQYF
>-|TRBV2|TRBJ2-7|-
TGTGCCAGCAGTGATTGGCGGCAGAGGTCTCAGTACGAGCAGTACTTC
CASSDWRQRSQYEQYF
>-|TRBV2|TRBJ2-7|-
TGTGCCAGCAATCTCGAGACCTACGAGCAGTACTTC
CASNLETYEQYF
>few|TRBV2|TRBJ1-6|-
TGTGCCAGCAGCGCACAAGGACAGACTTATTCACCCCTCCACTTT
CASSAQGQTYSPLHF
>few|TRBV15|TRBJ2-7|TRBD1
TGTGCCACCAGCAGAAGGGACAGGGGTTACGAGCAGTACTTC
CATSRRDRGYEQYF
>-|TRBV5-6|TRBJ2-5|-
TGTGCCAGCAGCGGGACTGGGACAGCTAGACCGGAGACCCAGTACTTC
CASSGTGTARPETQYF
>-|TRBV4-1|TRBJ1-4|-
TGCGCCAGCAGCCAGGGCGGGGCGCTGGGTGGGGAACTGTTTTTT
CASSQGGALGGELFF
>once|TRBV7-9|TRBJ1-5|-
TGTGCCAGCAGCTCCGTCACACCTGTTACGGACAGAAGGAATCAGCCCCAGCATTTT
CASSSVTPVTDRRNQPQHF
>large|TRBV6-6|TRBJ1-3|-
TGTGCCAGCAGTTACGAGGTCTCCGGAAACACCATATATTTT
CASSYEVSGNTIYF
>few|TRBV2|TRBJ2-2|-
TGTGCCAGCAGGACAACTAGCACCGGGGAGCTGTTTTTT
CASRTTSTGELFF
>few|TRBV5-6|TRBJ1-2|-
TGTGCCAGCAGCTTTGGGCCGGATATGAATGGCTACACCTTC
CASSFGPDMNGYTF
>-|TRBV6-1|TRBJ2-7|-
TGTGCCAGCAGTGCGCGGGGTCTCTACGAGCAGTACTTC
CASSARGLYEQYF
>-|TRBV10-2|TRBJ1-5|-
TGCGCCAGCAGTGAGGACCCGAGAAAAACAGGATTTAATCAGCCCCAGCATTTT
CASSEDPRKTGFNQPQHF
>-|TRBV5-1|TRBJ2-5|TRBD2
TGCGCCAGCAGCCCCGGGGGGGCAGGGGCCACGTTAGAGACCCAGTACTTC
CASSPGGAGATLETQYF
>-|TRBV30|TRBJ2-5|-
TGTGCCTGGAGTAGGGGGGGGCAAGAGGCCCAGTACTTC
CAWSRGGQEAQYF
>-|TRBV5-4|TRBJ2-2|TRBD2
TGTGCCAGCAGCTTCGACCGGGGGGGGACCGGGGAGCTGTTTTTT
CASSFDRGGTGELFF
>few|TRBV19|TRBJ2-3|TRBD2
TGTGCCAGTAGTACCAACCCGCTAGCGGCGATGAGGGATACGCAGTATTTT
CASSTNPLAAMRDTQYF
>-|TRBV7-9|TRBJ1-4|-
TGTGCCAGCAGCTTAGGCGCGTGGGAGGAAAAACTGTTTTTT
CASSLGAWEEKLFF
>-|TRBV4-1|TRBJ2-1|TRBD2
TGCGCCAGCAGGGCGGGGCTAGCGGGGGACAATGAGCAGTTCTTC
CASRAGLAGDNEQFF
>-|TRBV30|TRBJ1-6|TRBD1
TGTGCCTGCGGGACAGGGGGCGCAGTTAGGTCCTATAATTCACCCCTCCACTTT
CACGTGGAVRSYNSPLHF
>-|TRBV5-1|TRBJ2-3|-
TGCGCCAGCAGCCAAAGAGGGACTTACACAGATACGCAGTATTTT
CASSQRGTYTDTQYF
>-|TRBV6-5|TRBJ1-2|-
TGTGCCAGCAGTTACTCGAAAGGAGGCTATGGCTACACCTTC
CASSYSKGGYGYTF
>-|TRBV7-9|TRBJ1-1|-
TGTGCCAGCAGCGCCAGGGGATGGACTGAAGCTTTCTTT
CASSARGWTEAFF
>few|TRBV5-1|TRBJ2-7|-
TGCGCCAGCAACCTCGGGGGGCAGCTACTCTACGAGCAGTACTTC
CASNLGGQLLYEQYF
>-|TRBV7-3|TRBJ1-1|TRBD1
TGTGCCAGCAGCTCAGGGGGGACGAACACTGAAGCTTTCTTT
CASSSGGTNTEAFF
>-|TRBV7-9|TRBJ1-5|-
TGTGCCAGCAGCTTAACAGGGCCGGAACAGCCCCAGCATTTT
CASSLTGPEQPQHF